The subject of this entry is one T cell receptor beta chain. Its target is unknown. The entry originates in a study of CD4 T cells in relation to SARS-CoV-2 and coronaviruses. Background on the study: After nine to eleven days of antigen culture, PBMC TCR beta CDR3s were sequenced. Crossreactive spike epitopes shared across donors were mapped to their HLA restriction. Whole-study findings and limits: Pre-pandemic and post-infection samples never came from the same donor. About 65% of donors had memory CD4+ clonotypes crossrecognizing SARS-CoV-2 and common cold coronavirus spike.

The table came from immunoSEQ multiplex PCR; TCRdb's copy has only in-frame clones and leaves some out. The sample has 25,000 or so clones; roughly 82% are singletons. CD4+ T cells from unexposed donors were obtained before the COVID-19 pandemic (2011-2018). Isolation of CD4+ T cells took place after approximately eleven days in culture. Trimming shortened V by 5 bases and J by 5 bases, and 18 bases separated the two germline ends. The CDR3 covers 16 residues. The V gene's germline CDR1 is SEHNR and CDR2 FQNEAQ (reference sequence). The sample comprised CD4+ T cells from PBMCs, cultured in vitro. The chain uses TRBV7-9 and TRBJ2-2; a possible D gene is TRBD2 (5 bases). The receptor's source is a human donor in good health. The DNA of the CDR3 is TGTGCCAGCAGCCCCCCTGGGAGCCGCCGAACCGGGGAGCTGTTTTTT. Translating gives CASSPPGSRRTGELFF. Full variable domain (outside the CDR3, taken from reference TRBV7-9 and TRBJ2-2): DTGVSQNPRHKITKRGQNVTFRCDPISEHNRLYWYRQTLGQGPEFLTYFQNEAQLEKSRLLSDRFSAERPKGSFSTLEIQRTEQGDSAMYLCASSPPGSRRTGELFFGEGSRLTVL.